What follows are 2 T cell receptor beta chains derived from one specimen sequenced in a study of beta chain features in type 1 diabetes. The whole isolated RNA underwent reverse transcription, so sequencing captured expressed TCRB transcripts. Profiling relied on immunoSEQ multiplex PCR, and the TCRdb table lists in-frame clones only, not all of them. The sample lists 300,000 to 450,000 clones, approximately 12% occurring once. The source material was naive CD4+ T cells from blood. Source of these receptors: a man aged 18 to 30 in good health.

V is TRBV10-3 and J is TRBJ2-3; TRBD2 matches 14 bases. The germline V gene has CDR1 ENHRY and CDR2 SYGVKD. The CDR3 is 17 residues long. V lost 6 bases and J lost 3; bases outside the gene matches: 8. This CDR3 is CAISEPTSGRDTDTQYF. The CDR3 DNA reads TGTGCCATCAGCGAACCGACTAGCGGGAGGGATACAGATACGCAGTATTTT.

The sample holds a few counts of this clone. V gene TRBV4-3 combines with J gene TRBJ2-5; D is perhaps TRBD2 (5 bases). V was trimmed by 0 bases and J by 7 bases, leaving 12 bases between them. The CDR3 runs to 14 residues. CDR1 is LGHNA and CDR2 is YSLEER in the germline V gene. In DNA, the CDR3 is TGCGCCAGCAGCCAAGACAAAGTCCGGGGGACCCAGTACTTC. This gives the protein CASSQDKVRGTQYF.